This TCR beta chain is from a study of cytomegalovirus exposure and HLA in healthy donors. CDR1 is SGHAT, CDR2 FQNNGV, per germline. V gave up 4 bases and J gave up 1 base; unmatched junction bases: 2. This CDR3 comprises 16 residues. PCR involved 60 Vbeta and 13 Jbeta primers. Generated by immunoSEQ multiplex PCR, the TCRdb table keeps only in-frame clones and is missing some. Among 100,000 or so clones listed, approximately 85% were seen once. The chain joins TRBV11-2 to TRBJ2-2, with TRBD2 matching 11 bases. Input material: PBMCs. The receptor was derived from a man aged 30 to 39 in good health and CMV-seropositive. DNA for the CDR3: TGTGCCAGCAGCTCAACTAGCGGGGGGAACACCGGGGAGCTGTTTTTT. Translation gives CASSSTSGGNTGELFF.